This record covers a single T cell receptor (beta chain). TCRdb used MiXCR to reprocess the 5' RACE reads, holding one entry per CDR3 protein. The sample carries over 150,000 distinct CDR3 sequences, around 13% recorded once. The data belong to a study of CD8 T cells in ankylosing spondylitis. Deletions cut 5 bases from V and 10 bases from J, with 18 bases between. Germline V lookup: CDR1 MNHEY, CDR2 SMNVEV (reference sequence). The CDR3 has 14 residues. The material sequenced was blood, either unsorted or a sorted T cell fraction (not recorded which). The V call is TRBV27, the J call TRBJ2-1; no reliable D call. This TCR came from a male donor with ankylosing spondylitis or in good health (not recorded which). The CDR3 is CASSGKVPQAEQFF. The CDR3 coding sequence is TGTGCCAGCAGTGGTAAAGTACCCCAGGCAGAGCAGTTCTTC.